In its sample, the clone carrying this TCR beta chain was seen a few times. Antigen: not known. TCRdb independently ran MiXCR on the reads; one entry per CDR3 protein. The sample carries around 190,000 distinct CDR3 sequences, roughly 14% recorded once. The record originates from a study of T cell repertoires in cytomegalovirus infection. Study-wide background: CMV infection plus the matching HLA type was flagged by public TCR beta signatures. Points from the study as a whole: Across the ex vivo response, the dominant clonotypes were HLA-C-restricted CMV-specific TCR beta clonotypes.

The CDR3 has 14 residues. Germline V gives CDR1 SGHDN, CDR2 FVKESK. Germline trimming cut 3 bases from V and 8 bases from J; bases unmatched to any gene: 5. The TCR sequence derives from a human donor in good health (CMV status not recorded). Some clones in this sample may be carry-over from other donors' samples. Material: PBMCs. This chain connects TRBV14 to TRBJ2-1; 9 positions match TRBD1. The CDR3 loop is CASSHPGQGYEQFF. The CDR3 DNA reads as TGTGCCAGCAGCCACCCGGGACAGGGTTATGAGCAGTTCTTC.